Listed here are 17 T cell receptor beta chains from one sample, sequenced in a study of identical twins. TCRdb analysed the 5' RACE reads with MiXCR anew, one entry per CDR3 protein. The sample has 200,000 to 250,000 distinct CDR3 sequences; about 7.5% are singletons. These sequences were also reported in another study, on yellow fever vaccine responses in identical twins.

Sequencing was done on a sample of memory (CD45RO+) T cells sorted from blood. These TCRs come from a woman aged 18-35 years in good health.

This clonotype has more than one count but fewer than ten. This chain connects TRBV15 to TRBJ2-3; maybe TRBD1 (6 bases). Germline loops: CDR1 LNHNV, CDR2 YYDKDF (reference sequence). Trimming shortened V by 7 bases and J by 2 bases, and 16 bases separated the two germline ends. The CDR3 covers 15 residues. This CDR3 reads CATMDQQGYTDTQYF. CDR3 DNA sequence: TGTGCCACCATGGATCAACAGGGCTACACAGATACGCAGTATTTT.

The chain joins TRBV5-1 to TRBJ2-3, with D maybe TRBD2 (7 bases). Germline CDR1 and CDR2: SGHRS and YFSETQ. This CDR3 is 15 amino acids long. Deletions cut 3 bases from V and 1 base from J, with 12 bases between. In nucleotides, the CDR3 is TGCGCCAGCAGCTGGGGGGGGGGCCGCACAGATACGCAGTATTTT. It specifies CASSWGGGRTDTQYF.

The sample holds a few counts of this clonotype. The chain combines TRBV7-8 with TRBJ2-7; 10 bases are shared with TRBD1. Germline loops: CDR1 SGHVS, CDR2 FQNEAQ. The V and J ends lost 5 bases and 0 bases, in that order; junction bases with no gene match: 10. The CDR3 covers 17 residues. The CDR3 DNA is TGTGCCAGCAGCGCCCAGATCGGACAGGGGGACTCCTACGAGCAGTACTTC. This translates into CASSAQIGQGDSYEQYF.

This chain connects TRBV27 to TRBJ2-5; TRBD2 matches at 7 bases. The CDR3 totals 19 residues. CDR1 is MNHEY, CDR2 SMNVEV, per germline (reference sequence). Losses at the gene ends were 5 bases for V and 2 bases for J; bases not matched to a gene: 20. CDR3 sequence: CASSPIGLTTGLIQETQYF. Here the CDR3 DNA reads TGTGCCAGCAGTCCAATCGGTCTTACGACGGGACTAATACAAGAGACCCAGTACTTC.

In this sample, this clonotype turned up a few times. The chain joins TRBV12-3 or TRBV12-4 to TRBJ2-5; either TRBD1 or TRBD2 may fit D (5 bases each). The CDR3 is 14 amino acids. V was cut by 2 bases and J by 4 bases, with 11 bases left in between. The CDR3 loop is CASSLSVGTETQYF. In nucleotides, the CDR3 is TGTGCCAGCAGTTTATCGGTGGGGACAGAGACCCAGTACTTC.

This sequence joins TRBV29-1 and TRBJ2-1; unclear D gene. The germline gives CDR1 SQVTM, CDR2 ANQGSEA. The germline V and J ends were trimmed by 5 bases and 8 bases, with 16 bases remaining between them. The length of the CDR3 is 13 residues. The CDR3: CSVLALSSYEQFF. Here the CDR3 DNA reads TGCAGCGTTTTGGCCCTCTCCTCCTATGAGCAGTTCTTC.

This clonotype occurred a few times. V gene TRBV12-3 or TRBV12-4 combines with J gene TRBJ2-2; TRBD2 is a possible D gene (5 bases). This CDR3 has 15 amino acids. Trimming took off 6 bases at V and 0 bases at J, with 11 bases between the two ends. CDR3: CASRELGSNTGELFF. In nucleotides, the CDR3 is TGTGCCAGCAGAGAACTAGGCTCGAACACCGGGGAGCTGTTTTTT.

This clonotype was seen many times. The chain has TRBV20-1 and TRBJ2-7; 8 bases line up with TRBD2. V gave up 4 bases and J gave up 1 base; unmatched junction bases: 0. Germline V lookup: CDR1 DFQATT, CDR2 SNEGSKA (reference sequence). The CDR3 extends over 12 amino acids. As DNA, the CDR3 is TGCAGTGCTAAGCGGGGGTCCTACGAGCAGTACTTC. Encoded protein: CSAKRGSYEQYF.

This clonotype came up many times. J is TRBJ1-1 and V is TRBV4-3; D unclear. Germline CDR1 LGHNA, CDR2 YSLEER. V lost 0 bases to trimming and J lost 2 bases, with 10 bases between them. The CDR3 totals 15 residues. The CDR3 sequence: CASSQDRRINTEAFF. CDR3 sequence (DNA): TGCGCCAGCAGCCAAGATAGGAGGATTAACACTGAAGCTTTCTTT.

At least ten counts were recorded for this clonotype. The V and J genes are TRBV4-1 and TRBJ1-6, with 7 bases matching TRBD1. The trim removed 1 base at V and 7 bases at J, leaving 10 bases unmatched. CDR1 MGHRA and CDR2 YSYEKL come from the germline V gene. The CDR3 runs to 17 residues. The CDR3 loop reads CASSQAARTGLNSPLHF. CDR3 in DNA: TGCGCCAGCAGCCAAGCTGCGAGGACAGGACTAAATTCACCCCTCCACTTT.

Only one count was recorded for this clonotype. The rearrangement uses TRBV7-2 and TRBJ2-7; 9 bases are a match to TRBD1. Looked up from germline, CDR1 is SGHTA and CDR2 is FQGNSA. Losses at the gene ends were 5 bases for V and 7 bases for J; bases not matched to a gene: 12. This CDR3 comprises 15 residues. The chain's CDR3 is CASSATGQGGGEQYF. DNA of the CDR3: TGTGCCAGCAGCGCAACGGGACAGGGAGGGGGGGAGCAGTACTTC.

This clonotype was picked up many times. The CDR3 nucleotides read TGTGCCAGCAGCCCTCGACTAGCGGCAAACCAAGAGACCCAGTACTTC. This translates into CASSPRLAANQETQYF. The V gene is TRBV7-2, the J gene TRBJ2-5; TRBD2 matches 9 bases. Germline V gene data show CDR1 as SGHTA and CDR2 as FQGNSA. This CDR3 is 16 amino acids long. With V trimmed by 5 bases and J by 0 bases, 7 bases remained unmatched.

The gene calls are TRBV3-1 and TRBJ2-1; TRBD1 might be the D (6 bases). V was pared by 5 bases and J by 0 bases, with 11 bases between. Germline values: CDR1 LGHDT, CDR2 YNNKEL (reference sequence). The CDR3 loop spans 15 amino acids. CDR3: CASSSTTGSYNEQFF. The CDR3 DNA sequence: TGTGCCAGCAGCTCAACGACAGGCTCCTACAATGAGCAGTTCTTC.

This clonotype was recorded a few times. The CDR3 nucleotides read TGCGCCAGCAGCACGGGGACTAGCGGGATCGACGGGGAGCTGTTTTTT. Encoded protein: CASSTGTSGIDGELFF. The rearrangement joins TRBV5-1 to TRBJ2-2; 13 bases map to TRBD2. The ends lost 4 bases at V and 7 bases at J; junction bases unmatched: 7. CDR3 length: 16 amino acids. Germline CDR1 and CDR2: SGHRS and YFSETQ. Full variable domain (rest looked up from reference TRBV5-1 and TRBJ2-2): KAGVTQTPRYLIKTRGQQVTLSCSPISGHRSVSWYQQTPGQGLQFLFEYFSETQRNKGNFPGRFSGRQFSNSRSEMNVSTLELGDSALYLCASSTGTSGIDGELFFGEGSRLTVL.

This clonotype has just a few counts. V usage is TRBV5-1 and J usage is TRBJ2-2, with TRBD1 identical over 9 bases. The CDR3 is made up of 14 amino acids. The germline CDR1 and CDR2 sequences are SGHRS and YFSETQ. V lost 4 bases and J lost 6; bases outside the gene matches: 4. CDR3 in DNA: TGCGCCAGCAGCCGGGGGACAGGGTCCGGGGAGCTGTTTTTT. It is translated as CASSRGTGSGELFF.

As to this clonotype: Given a much more abundant clone one base away, this may be a read error. The rearrangement uses TRBV11-3 and TRBJ2-1; D uncertain. Germline V gene sequence: CDR1 SGHNT, CDR2 YENEEA. This CDR3 spans 13 amino acids. The CDR3 DNA follows: TGTGCCAGCAGCACAGTAAACAACAATGAGCAGTCCTTC. This translates into CASSTVNNNEQSF.

This clonotype has only a few counts. The chain combines TRBV29-1 with TRBJ2-4; D gene unclear. Per the germline V gene, CDR1 is SQVTM and CDR2 is ANQGSEA. There are 13 residues in the CDR3. Trimming took 2 bases from V and 6 from J, leaving 11 bases between them. The CDR3 DNA reads TGCAGCGTTGAACACGGAGCGAGAAACATTCAGTACTTC. Translation: CSVEHGARNIQYF. Full variable domain (outside the CDR3, taken from reference TRBV29-1 and TRBJ2-4): SAVISQKPSRDICQRGTSLTIQCQVDSQVTMMFWYRQQPGQSLTLIATANQGSEATYESGFVIDKFPISRPNLTFSTLTVSNMSPEDSSIYLCSVEHGARNIQYFGAGTRLSVL.